This T cell receptor beta chain was captured in a study of blood T cell repertoires in COVID-19. About the study: From the United States, Italy and Spain came samples of acute and convalescent COVID-19. T cells, B-cell-depleted T cells, or PBMCs provided the cDNA or gDNA that served as material.

Authors' methods: Reference gene primer amplification in the assay estimated nucleated cell counts. The method was immunoSEQ multiplex PCR; TCRdb's version includes in-frame clones alone and lacks a portion of them. From that table come the V and J calls and clone size; the DNA was used to work out D and trimming. Here the sample spans around 150,000 clones, 75% to 90% being singletons. The CDR3 runs 12 residues. Trimming took off 3 bases at V and 6 bases at J, with 6 bases between the two ends. The V gene's germline CDR1 is SGHTA and CDR2 FQGNSA. The chain uses TRBV7-2 and TRBJ2-4; D is ambiguous. The sequenced sample consisted of peripheral blood. The origin of this receptor is a woman aged 60-70 years with active or convalescent COVID-19. CDR3 nucleotides: TGTGCCAGCAGCTTCCCGGGAAACATTCAGTACTTC. Protein product: CASSFPGNIQYF.